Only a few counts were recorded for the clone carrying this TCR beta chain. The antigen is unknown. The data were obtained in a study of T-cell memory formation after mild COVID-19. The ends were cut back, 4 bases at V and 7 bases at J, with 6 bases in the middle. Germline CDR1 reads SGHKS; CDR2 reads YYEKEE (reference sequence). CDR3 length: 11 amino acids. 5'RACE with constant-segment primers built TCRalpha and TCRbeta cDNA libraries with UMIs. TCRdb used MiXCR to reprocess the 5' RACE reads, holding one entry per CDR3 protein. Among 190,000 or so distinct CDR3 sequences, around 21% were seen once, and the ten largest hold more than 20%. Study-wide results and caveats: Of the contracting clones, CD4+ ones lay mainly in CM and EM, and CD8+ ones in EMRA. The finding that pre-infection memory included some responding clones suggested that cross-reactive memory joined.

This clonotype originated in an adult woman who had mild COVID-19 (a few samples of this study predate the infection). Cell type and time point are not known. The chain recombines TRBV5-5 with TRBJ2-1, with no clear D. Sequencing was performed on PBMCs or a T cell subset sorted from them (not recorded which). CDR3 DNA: TGTGCCAGCAGCGAGGATAATGAGCAGTTCTTC. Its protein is CASSEDNEQFF.